This T cell receptor (beta chain) was profiled in a study of T-cell reconstitution after alpha-beta-depleted transplantation in children. This clonotype was picked up a small number of times. It was with unique molecular identifiers that the TCRbeta library was prepared. In TCRdb, the PCR reads were re-called with MiXCR into one record per CDR3 protein. The sample lists approximately 390,000 distinct CDR3 sequences, approximately 11% seen once, with 4.5% to 7% in the top ten. Germline V gene lookup returns CDR1 LGHDT and CDR2 YNNKEL (reference sequence). Trimming cost V 1 base and J 5 bases, with 14 bases left between them. The CDR3 extends over 15 amino acids.

The sample here was PBMCs from the stem cell graft donor, taken from the stem cell graft. The gene calls are TRBV3-1 and TRBJ1-1; perhaps TRBD1 as D (6 bases). This clonotype originated in a human donor who donated a stem cell graft to a child with acute myeloid leukemia. DNA of the CDR3: TGTGCCAGCAGCCAAGGCAACAGGGTTAGGACTGAAGCTTTCTTT. It specifies CASSQGNRVRTEAFF.